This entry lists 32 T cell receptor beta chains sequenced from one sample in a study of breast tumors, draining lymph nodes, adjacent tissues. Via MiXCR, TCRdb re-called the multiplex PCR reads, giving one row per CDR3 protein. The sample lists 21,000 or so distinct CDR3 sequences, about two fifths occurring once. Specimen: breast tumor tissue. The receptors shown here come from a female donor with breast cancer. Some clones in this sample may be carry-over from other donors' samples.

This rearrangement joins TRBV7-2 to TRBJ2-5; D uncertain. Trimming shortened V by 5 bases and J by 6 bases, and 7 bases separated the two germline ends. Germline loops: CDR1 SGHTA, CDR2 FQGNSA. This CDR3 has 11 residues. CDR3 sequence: CASSNEQTQYF. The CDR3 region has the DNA TGTGCCAGCAGCAACGAGCAGACCCAGTACTTC. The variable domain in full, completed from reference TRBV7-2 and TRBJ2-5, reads GAGVSQSPSNKVTEKGKDVELRCDPISGHTALYWYRQSLGQGLEFLIYFQGNSAPDKSGLPSDRFSAERTGGSVSTLTIQRTQQEDSAVYLCASSNEQTQYFGPGTRLLVL.

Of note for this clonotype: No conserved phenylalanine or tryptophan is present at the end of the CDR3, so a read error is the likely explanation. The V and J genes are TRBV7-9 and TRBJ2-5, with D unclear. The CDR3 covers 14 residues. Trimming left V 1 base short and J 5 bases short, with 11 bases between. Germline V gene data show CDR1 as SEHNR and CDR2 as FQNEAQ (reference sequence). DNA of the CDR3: TGTGCCAGCAGCTTAGGCTTGATCGGGGAGACCCAGTACCTC. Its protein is CASSLGLIGETQYL.

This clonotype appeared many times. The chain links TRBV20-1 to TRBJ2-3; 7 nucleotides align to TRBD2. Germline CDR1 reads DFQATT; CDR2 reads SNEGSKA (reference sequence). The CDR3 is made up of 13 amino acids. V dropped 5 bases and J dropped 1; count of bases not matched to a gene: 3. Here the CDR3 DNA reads TGCAGTGCTGGGGGGGTTGGCACAGATACGCAGTATTTT. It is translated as CSAGGVGTDTQYF.

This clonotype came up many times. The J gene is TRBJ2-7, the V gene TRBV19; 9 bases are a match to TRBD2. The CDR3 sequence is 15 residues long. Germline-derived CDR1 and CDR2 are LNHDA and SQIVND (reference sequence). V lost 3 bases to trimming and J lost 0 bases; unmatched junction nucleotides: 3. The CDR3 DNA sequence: TGTGCCAGTAGTATTCAAGCGGGGGGCTCCTACGAGCAGTACTTC. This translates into CASSIQAGGSYEQYF.

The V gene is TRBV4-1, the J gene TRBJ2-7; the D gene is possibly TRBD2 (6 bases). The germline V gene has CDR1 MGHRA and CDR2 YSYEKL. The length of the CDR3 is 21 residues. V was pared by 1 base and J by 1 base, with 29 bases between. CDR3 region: CASSQVRIGHAPGTDSYEQYF. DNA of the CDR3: TGCGCCAGCAGCCAAGTTCGTATCGGCCACGCACCCGGGACTGATTCCTACGAGCAGTACTTC.

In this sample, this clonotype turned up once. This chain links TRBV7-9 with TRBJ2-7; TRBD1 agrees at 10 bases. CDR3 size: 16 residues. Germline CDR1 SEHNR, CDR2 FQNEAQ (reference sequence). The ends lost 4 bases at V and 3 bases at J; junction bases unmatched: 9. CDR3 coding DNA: TGTGCCAGCAGCTATCTGGGGGGACAGGGGTGCTACGAGCAGTACTTC. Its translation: CASSYLGGQGCYEQYF. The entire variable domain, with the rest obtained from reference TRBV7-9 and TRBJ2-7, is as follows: DTGVSQNPRHKITKRGQNVTFRCDPISEHNRLYWYRQTLGQGPEFLTYFQNEAQLEKSRLLSDRFSAERPKGSFSTLEIQRTEQGDSAMYLCASSYLGGQGCYEQYFGPGTRLTVT.

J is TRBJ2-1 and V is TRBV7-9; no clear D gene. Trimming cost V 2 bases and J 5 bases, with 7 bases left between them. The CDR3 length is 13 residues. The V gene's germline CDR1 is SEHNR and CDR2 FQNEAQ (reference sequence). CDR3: CASSLSTDNEQFF. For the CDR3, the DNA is TGTGCCAGCAGCTTATCGACGGACAATGAGCAGTTCTTC.

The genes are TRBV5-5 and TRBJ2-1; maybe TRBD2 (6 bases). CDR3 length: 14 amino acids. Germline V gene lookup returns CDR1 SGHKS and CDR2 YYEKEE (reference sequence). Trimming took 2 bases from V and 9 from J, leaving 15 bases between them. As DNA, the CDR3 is TGTGCCAGCAGCTTAGCGGGCACTGCGGTTGAGCAGTTCTTC. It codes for CASSLAGTAVEQFF.

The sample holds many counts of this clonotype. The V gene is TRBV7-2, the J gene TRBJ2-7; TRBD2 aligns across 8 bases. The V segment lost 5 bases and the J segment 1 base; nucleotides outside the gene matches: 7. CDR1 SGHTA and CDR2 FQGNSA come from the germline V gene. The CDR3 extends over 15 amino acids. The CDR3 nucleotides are TGTGCCAGCAGCCTCGGGGGGGGCTCGTCCTACGAGCAGTACTTC. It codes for CASSLGGGSSYEQYF.

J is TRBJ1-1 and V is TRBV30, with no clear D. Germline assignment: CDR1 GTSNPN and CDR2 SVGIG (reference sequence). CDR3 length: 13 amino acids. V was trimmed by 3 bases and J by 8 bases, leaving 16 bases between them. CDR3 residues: CAWRDSPNGEAFF. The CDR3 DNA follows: TGTGCCTGGAGGGACTCACCGAACGGGGAAGCTTTCTTT.

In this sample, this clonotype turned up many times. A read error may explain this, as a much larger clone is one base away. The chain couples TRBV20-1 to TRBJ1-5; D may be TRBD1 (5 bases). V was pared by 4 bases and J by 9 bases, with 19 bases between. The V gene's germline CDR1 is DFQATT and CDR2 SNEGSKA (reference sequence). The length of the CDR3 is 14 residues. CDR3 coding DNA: TGCAGTGCTAAGGATGCGGGGGTTGATCCGCCCCAGCATTTT. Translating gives CSAKDAGVDPPQHF.

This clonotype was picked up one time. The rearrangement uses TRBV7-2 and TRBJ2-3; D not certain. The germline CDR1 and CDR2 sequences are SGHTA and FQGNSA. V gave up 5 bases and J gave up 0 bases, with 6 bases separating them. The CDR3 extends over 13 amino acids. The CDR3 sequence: CASSTGSTDTQYF. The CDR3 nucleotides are TGTGCCAGCAGCACTGGGAGCACAGATACGCAGTATTTT.

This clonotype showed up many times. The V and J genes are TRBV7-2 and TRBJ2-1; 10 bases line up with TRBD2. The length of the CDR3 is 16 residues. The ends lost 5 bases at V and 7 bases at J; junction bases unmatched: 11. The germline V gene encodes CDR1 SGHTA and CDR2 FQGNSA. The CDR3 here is CASSPQAGGLSNEQFF. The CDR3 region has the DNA TGTGCCAGCAGCCCTCAAGCGGGGGGGCTGTCGAATGAGCAGTTCTTC.

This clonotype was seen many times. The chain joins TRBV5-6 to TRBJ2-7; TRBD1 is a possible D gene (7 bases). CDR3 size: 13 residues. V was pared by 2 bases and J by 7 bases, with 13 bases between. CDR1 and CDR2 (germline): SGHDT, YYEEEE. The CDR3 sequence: CASSFPRGVEQYF. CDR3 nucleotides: TGTGCCAGCAGCTTCCCCAGGGGGGTAGAGCAGTACTTC.

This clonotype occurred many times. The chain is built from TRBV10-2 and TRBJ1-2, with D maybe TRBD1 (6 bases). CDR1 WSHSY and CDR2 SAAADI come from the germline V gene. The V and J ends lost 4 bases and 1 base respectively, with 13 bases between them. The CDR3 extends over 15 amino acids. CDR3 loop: CASSVSGQINYGYTF. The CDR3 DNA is TGCGCCAGCAGTGTATCCGGACAGATTAACTATGGCTACACCTTC.

CDR3 protein: CASSSRGVNEKLFF. The CDR3 nucleotides read TGCGCCAGCAGCTCAAGAGGTGTAAATGAAAAACTGTTTTTT. The rearrangement joins TRBV5-1 to TRBJ1-4; D unclear. The CDR3 is 14 residues long. V was pared by 3 bases and J by 5 bases, with 11 bases between. Germline-derived CDR1 and CDR2 are SGHRS and YFSETQ. The full variable domain, with the rest looked up from reference TRBV5-1 and TRBJ1-4, is KAGVTQTPRYLIKTRGQQVTLSCSPISGHRSVSWYQQTPGQGLQFLFEYFSETQRNKGNFPGRFSGRQFSNSRSEMNVSTLELGDSALYLCASSSRGVNEKLFFGSGTQLSVL.

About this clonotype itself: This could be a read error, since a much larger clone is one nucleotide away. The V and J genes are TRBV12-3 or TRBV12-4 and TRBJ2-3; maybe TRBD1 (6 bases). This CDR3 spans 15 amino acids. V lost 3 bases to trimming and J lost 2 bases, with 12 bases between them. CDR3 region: CASSFYGDITDTQYF. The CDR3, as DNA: TGTGCCAGCAGTTTCTACGGGGACATCACAGATACGCAGTATTTT.

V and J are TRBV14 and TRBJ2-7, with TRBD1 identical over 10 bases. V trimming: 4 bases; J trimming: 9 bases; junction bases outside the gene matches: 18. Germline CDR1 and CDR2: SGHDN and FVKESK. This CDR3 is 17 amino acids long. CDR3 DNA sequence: TGTGCCAGCAGCCGAAGGGGTAGCGGACAGGGGGTCTGCGGGCAGTACTTC. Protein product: CASSRRGSGQGVCGQYF.

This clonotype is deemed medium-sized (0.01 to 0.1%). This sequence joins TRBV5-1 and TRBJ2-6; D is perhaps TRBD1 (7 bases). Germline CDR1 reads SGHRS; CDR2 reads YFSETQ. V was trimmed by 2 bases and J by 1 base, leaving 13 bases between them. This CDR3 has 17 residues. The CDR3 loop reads CASSLGGGGSGANVLTF. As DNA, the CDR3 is TGCGCCAGCAGCTTAGGAGGGGGCGGGTCTGGGGCCAACGTCCTGACTTTC.

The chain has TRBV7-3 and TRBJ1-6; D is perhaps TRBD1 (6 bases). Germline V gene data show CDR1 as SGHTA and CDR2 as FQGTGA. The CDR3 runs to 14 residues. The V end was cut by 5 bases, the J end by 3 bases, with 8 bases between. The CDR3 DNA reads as TGTGCCAGCAGCGAAGGGGGCTATAATTCACCCCTCCACTTT. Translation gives CASSEGGYNSPLHF.

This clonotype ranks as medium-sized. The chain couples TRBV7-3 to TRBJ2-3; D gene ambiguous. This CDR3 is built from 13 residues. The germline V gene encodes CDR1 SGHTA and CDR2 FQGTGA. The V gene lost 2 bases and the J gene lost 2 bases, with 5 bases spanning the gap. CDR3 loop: CASSLQYTDTQYF. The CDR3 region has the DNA TGTGCCAGCAGCTTACAGTACACAGATACGCAGTATTTT.

The CDR3 DNA reads as TGTGCCAGCAGCGTAGAAACTGGGACAGTTAGTGTAGTCAATGAGCAGTTCTTC. This translates into CASSVETGTVSVVNEQFF. The genes are TRBV9 and TRBJ2-1, with 7 bases aligning to TRBD1. This CDR3 contains 18 residues. Trimming took 0 bases from V and 6 from J; bases not matched to a gene: 15. CDR1 and CDR2 (germline): SGDLS, YYNGEE.

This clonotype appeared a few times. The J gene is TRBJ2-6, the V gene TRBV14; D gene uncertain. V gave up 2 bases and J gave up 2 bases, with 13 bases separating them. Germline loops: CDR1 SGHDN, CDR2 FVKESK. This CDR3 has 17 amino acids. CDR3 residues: CASSQRTPAAGANVLTF. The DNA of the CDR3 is TGTGCCAGCAGCCAACGCACCCCGGCGGCTGGGGCCAACGTCCTGACTTTC.

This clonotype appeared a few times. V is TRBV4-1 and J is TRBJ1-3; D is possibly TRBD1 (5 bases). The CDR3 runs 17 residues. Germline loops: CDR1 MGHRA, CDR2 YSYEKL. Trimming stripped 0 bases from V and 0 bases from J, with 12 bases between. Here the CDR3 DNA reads TGCGCCAGCAGCCAAGATTTCGGGGGTATCTCTGGAAACACCATATATTTT. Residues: CASSQDFGGISGNTIYF.

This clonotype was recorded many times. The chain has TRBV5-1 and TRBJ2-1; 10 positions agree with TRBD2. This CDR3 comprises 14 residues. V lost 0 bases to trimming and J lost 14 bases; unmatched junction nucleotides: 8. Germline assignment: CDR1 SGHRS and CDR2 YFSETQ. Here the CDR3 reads CASSLERGGLRKFF. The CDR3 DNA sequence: TGCGCCAGCAGCTTGGAGCGGGGGGGGCTTCGGAAGTTCTTC.

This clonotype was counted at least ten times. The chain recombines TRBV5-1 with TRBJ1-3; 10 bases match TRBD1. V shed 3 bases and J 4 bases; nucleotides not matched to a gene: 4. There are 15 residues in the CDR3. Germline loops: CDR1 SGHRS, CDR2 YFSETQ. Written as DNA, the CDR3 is TGCGCCAGCAGCTACGGGACAGGGGAAGGAAACACCATATATTTT. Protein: CASSYGTGEGNTIYF. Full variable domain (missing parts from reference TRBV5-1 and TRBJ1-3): KAGVTQTPRYLIKTRGQQVTLSCSPISGHRSVSWYQQTPGQGLQFLFEYFSETQRNKGNFPGRFSGRQFSNSRSEMNVSTLELGDSALYLCASSYGTGEGNTIYFGEGSWLTVV.

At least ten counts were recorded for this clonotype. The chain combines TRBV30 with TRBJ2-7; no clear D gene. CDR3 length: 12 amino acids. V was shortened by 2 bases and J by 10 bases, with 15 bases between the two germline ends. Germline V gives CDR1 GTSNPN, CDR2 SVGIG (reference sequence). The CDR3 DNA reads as TGTGCCTGGAGTCCGAATGGGGTTTCCCAGTACTTC. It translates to CAWSPNGVSQYF.

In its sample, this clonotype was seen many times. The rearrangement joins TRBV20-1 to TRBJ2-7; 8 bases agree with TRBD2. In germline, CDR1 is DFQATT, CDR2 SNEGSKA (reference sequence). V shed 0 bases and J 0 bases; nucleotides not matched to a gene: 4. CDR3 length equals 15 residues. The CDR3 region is CSARDYGGVSYEQYF. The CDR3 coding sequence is TGCAGTGCTAGAGATTACGGGGGGGTCTCCTACGAGCAGTACTTC.

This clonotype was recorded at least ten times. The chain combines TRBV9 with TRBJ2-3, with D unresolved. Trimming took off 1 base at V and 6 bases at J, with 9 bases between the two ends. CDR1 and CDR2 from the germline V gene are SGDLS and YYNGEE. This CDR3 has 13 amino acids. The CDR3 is CASSVKPVDTQYF. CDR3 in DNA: TGTGCCAGCAGCGTAAAGCCCGTGGATACGCAGTATTTT.

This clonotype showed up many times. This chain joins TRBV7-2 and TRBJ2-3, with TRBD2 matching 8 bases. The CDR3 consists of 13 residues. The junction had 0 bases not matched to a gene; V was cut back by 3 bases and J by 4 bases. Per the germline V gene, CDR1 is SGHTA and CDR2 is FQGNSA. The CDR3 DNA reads TGTGCCAGCAGCTTGCGGGAGGCAGATACGCAGTATTTT. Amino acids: CASSLREADTQYF.

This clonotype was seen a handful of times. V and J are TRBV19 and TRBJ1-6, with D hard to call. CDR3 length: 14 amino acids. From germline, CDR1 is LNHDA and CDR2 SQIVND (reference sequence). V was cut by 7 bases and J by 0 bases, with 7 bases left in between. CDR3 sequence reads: CASKPSSYNSPLHF. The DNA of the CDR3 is TGTGCCAGTAAACCTAGCTCCTATAATTCACCCCTCCACTTT. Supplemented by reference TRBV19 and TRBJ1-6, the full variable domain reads DGGITQSPKYLFRKEGQNVTLSCEQNLNHDAMYWYRQDPGQGLRLIYYSQIVNDFQKGDIAEGYSVSREKKESFPLTVTSAQKNPTAFYLCASKPSSYNSPLHFGNGTRLTVT.

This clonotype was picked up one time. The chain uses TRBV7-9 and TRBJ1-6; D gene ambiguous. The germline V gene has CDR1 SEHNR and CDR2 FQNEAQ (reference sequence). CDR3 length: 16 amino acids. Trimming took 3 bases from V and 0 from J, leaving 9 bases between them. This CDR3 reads CASSLRASSYNSPLHF. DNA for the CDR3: TGTGCCAGCAGCTTGAGGGCAAGCTCCTATAATTCACCCCTCCACTTT.